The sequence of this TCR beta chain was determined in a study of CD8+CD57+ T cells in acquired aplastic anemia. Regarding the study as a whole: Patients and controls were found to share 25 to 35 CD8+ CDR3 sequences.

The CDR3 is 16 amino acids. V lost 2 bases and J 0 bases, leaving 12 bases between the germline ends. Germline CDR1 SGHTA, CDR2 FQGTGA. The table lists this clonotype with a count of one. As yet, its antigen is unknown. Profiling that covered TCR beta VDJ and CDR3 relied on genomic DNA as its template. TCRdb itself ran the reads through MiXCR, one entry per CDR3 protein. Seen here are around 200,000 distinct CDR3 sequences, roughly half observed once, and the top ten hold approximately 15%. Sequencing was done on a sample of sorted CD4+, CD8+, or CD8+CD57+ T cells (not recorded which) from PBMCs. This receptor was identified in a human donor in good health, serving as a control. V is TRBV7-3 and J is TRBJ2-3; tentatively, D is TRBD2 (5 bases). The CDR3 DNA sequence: TGTGCCAGCAGCTTAGGTTTGTGGACTAGCACAGATACGCAGTATTTT. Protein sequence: CASSLGLWTSTDTQYF.